The 20 T cell receptor beta chains below come from one sample, sequenced in a study of blood T cell repertoires in COVID-19. Libraries were prepared by immunoSEQ multiplex PCR; TCRdb keeps only in-frame clonotypes and omits some of them. The top ten clones hold roughly 9.1% of a sample with 150,000 to 200,000 clones, about 86% of them seen once. Source material: peripheral blood. These TCRs come from a man over 45 with active or convalescent COVID-19.

V is TRBV5-1 and J is TRBJ2-2, with 16 bases lining up with TRBD2. V shed 3 bases, J shed 4 bases, and the junction held 6 bases outside the gene matches. Germline V gene sequence: CDR1 SGHRS, CDR2 YFSETQ. The CDR3 sequence is 18 residues long. Here the CDR3 DNA reads TGCGCCAGCAGCTCGGGACTAGCGGGGGGGCGGACCACCGGGGAGCTGTTTTTT. This translates into CASSSGLAGGRTTGELFF.

This chain joins TRBV18 and TRBJ2-1, with 14 bases that match TRBD2. CDR3 size: 17 residues. V was clipped by 3 bases and J by 10 bases; unmatched bases: 11. The V gene's germline CDR1 is KGHSH and CDR2 LQKENI. The CDR3 region is CASSPQTGTSGSWEQFF. Here the CDR3 DNA reads TGTGCCAGCTCACCCCAAACCGGGACTAGCGGGAGCTGGGAGCAGTTCTTC.

This clone was observed a single time. The genes are TRBV5-4 and TRBJ1-2, with D perhaps matching TRBD1 (6 bases). The CDR3 runs 16 residues. Trimming cost V 1 base and J 4 bases, with 17 bases left between them. From germline, CDR1 is SGHNT and CDR2 YYREEE (reference sequence). This chain's CDR3 is CASSLLSEQGVYGYTF. The CDR3 DNA is TGTGCCAGCAGCTTGCTTTCAGAACAGGGTGTCTATGGCTACACCTTC.

As DNA, the CDR3 is TGTGCCAGCAGCCCCGGGACACTTAACTATGGCTACACCTTC. As protein: CASSPGTLNYGYTF. The rearrangement joins TRBV3-1 (or the pseudogene TRBV3-2) to TRBJ1-2; the D gene is possibly TRBD1 (6 bases). Trimming took off 4 bases at V and 1 base at J, with 10 bases between the two ends. The CDR3 runs 14 residues. The germline V gene has CDR1 LGHDT and CDR2 YNNKEL (reference sequence).

The rearrangement links TRBV6-2 or TRBV6-3 to TRBJ1-1; D remains ambiguous. Trimming removed 5 bases from V and 6 bases from J, with 10 bases in between. The CDR3 is 12 amino acids. The germline V gene has CDR1 MNHEY and CDR2 SVGEGT. DNA for the CDR3: TGTGCCAGCAGTCGAGGGTTGGCTGAAGCTTTCTTT. It translates to CASSRGLAEAFF.

To note about this clone: Other DNA sequences in this specimen translate into the identical CDR3. The chain carries TRBV6-2 or TRBV6-3 and TRBJ2-1, with 8 positions matching TRBD2. The CDR3 extends over 16 amino acids. CDR1 is MNHEY, CDR2 SVGEGT, per germline. V gave up 0 bases and J gave up 2 bases; unmatched junction bases: 3. CDR3 DNA: TGTGCCAGCAGTTACTCCCGGGGGGGGACCTACAATGAGCAGTTCTTC. This gives the protein CASSYSRGGTYNEQFF.

The table lists this clone with a few counts. The chain recombines TRBV30 with TRBJ2-1; D is perhaps TRBD2 (6 bases). The germline CDR1 and CDR2 sequences are GTSNPN and SVGIG (reference sequence). This CDR3 has 15 amino acids. V gave up 2 bases and J gave up 4 bases, with 15 bases separating them. Here the CDR3 DNA reads TGTGCCTGGAGTAAGAGGAGGGAGGCATACAATGAGCAGTTCTTC. Protein product: CAWSKRREAYNEQFF.

The chain uses TRBV16 and TRBJ1-5; possibly TRBD1 for D (6 bases). V gave up 2 bases and J gave up 0 bases, with 14 bases separating them. The CDR3 is 17 amino acids. Germline V CDR1 and CDR2: KGHSY, FQNENV. In nucleotides, the CDR3 is TGTGCCAGCAGCCAAGCGGCAGGGGCGTATAGCAATCAGCCCCAGCATTTT. Amino acids: CASSQAAGAYSNQPQHF.

The rearrangement uses TRBV4-3 and TRBJ1-3, with a tentative D call TRBD1 (5 bases). CDR3 size: 17 residues. V lost 0 bases and J 1 base, leaving 13 bases between the germline ends. From germline, CDR1 is LGHNA and CDR2 YSLEER. The CDR3 is CASSQDLGLDSGNTIYF. Written as DNA, the CDR3 is TGCGCCAGCAGCCAAGACCTGGGGCTAGATTCTGGAAACACCATATATTTT.

V usage is TRBV15 and J usage is TRBJ2-7; TRBD2 is a possible D gene (6 bases). Germline CDR1 is LNHNV and CDR2 is YYDKDF (reference sequence). The CDR3 runs 15 residues. The ends were cut back, 4 bases at V and 2 bases at J, with 15 bases in the middle. Here the CDR3 DNA reads TGTGCCACCAGCACAGCGAAGGAGGGACCCTACGAGCAGTACTTC. This codes for CATSTAKEGPYEQYF.

The chain has TRBV5-4 and TRBJ1-6; 7 positions agree with TRBD1. Germline V gives CDR1 SGHNT, CDR2 YYREEE (reference sequence). The CDR3 has 15 amino acids. The V segment lost 5 bases and the J segment 7 bases; nucleotides outside the gene matches: 9. The CDR3 bases are TGTGCCAGCAGGGAAACAGGGGTCGGGAATTCACCCCTCCACTTT. This translates into CASRETGVGNSPLHF.

V is TRBV3-1 (or the pseudogene TRBV3-2) and J is TRBJ2-1; 11 nucleotides agree with TRBD2. The germline gives CDR1 LGHDT, CDR2 YNNKEL (reference sequence). V shed 4 bases and J 3 bases; nucleotides not matched to a gene: 2. The CDR3 sequence is 15 residues long. The CDR3 nucleotides are TGTGCCAGCAGCCCTAGCGGGAGGTACTACAATGAGCAGTTCTTC. Its translation: CASSPSGRYYNEQFF.

The rearrangement links TRBV5-1 to TRBJ1-4, with D perhaps TRBD1 (6 bases). The CDR3 sequence is 15 residues long. CDR1 and CDR2 from the germline V gene are SGHRS and YFSETQ. Trimming took off 4 bases at V and 4 bases at J, with 14 bases between the two ends. The CDR3 DNA reads as TGCGCCAGCAGCGCCGGACAGCCGAGTAATGAAAAACTGTTTTTT. This translates into CASSAGQPSNEKLFF.

This chain joins TRBV12-3 or TRBV12-4 and TRBJ1-5; D call uncertain. The CDR3 is 12 residues long. V was pared by 7 bases and J by 0 bases, with 4 bases between. In nucleotides, the CDR3 is TGTGCCAGCACCCATAGCAATCAGCCCCAGCATTTT. Protein product: CASTHSNQPQHF.

CDR3 DNA sequence: TGCGCCAGCAGCCAAGTGATGACTAGCGATAATCCCTACGAGCAGTACTTC. This gives the protein CASSQVMTSDNPYEQYF. J is TRBJ2-7 and V is TRBV4-1, with 8 bases that match TRBD2. Germline V gene lookup returns CDR1 MGHRA and CDR2 YSYEKL. The CDR3 totals 17 residues. Trimming at V came to 1 base and at J to 2 bases, leaving 10 bases not matched to a gene.

The J gene is TRBJ1-3, the V gene TRBV5-4; no clear D. This CDR3 is built from 15 residues. Trimming stripped 4 bases from V and 0 bases from J, with 11 bases between. Per germline, CDR1 SGHNT and CDR2 YYREEE (reference sequence). In nucleotides, the CDR3 is TGTGCCAGCAGCGTCGACAAGAGCTCTGGAAACACCATATATTTT. This encodes CASSVDKSSGNTIYF.

This clone was observed a single time. The gene calls are TRBV9 and TRBJ2-1; perhaps TRBD2 as D (7 bases). Germline V gene lookup returns CDR1 SGDLS and CDR2 YYNGEE. V was clipped by 0 bases and J by 2 bases, with 9 bases between them. This CDR3 is built from 15 residues. In DNA form, the CDR3 reads TGTGCCAGCAGCGTAGTGGGGGGGCCCTACAATGAGCAGTTCTTC. Translation gives CASSVVGGPYNEQFF.

This clone was detected ten times or more. The rearrangement joins TRBV12-3 or TRBV12-4 to TRBJ1-1; D uncertain. Between the trimmed V and J ends, which lost 2 bases and 2 bases, there was a span of 3 bases. This CDR3 contains 12 residues. CDR3 DNA: TGTGCCAGCAGTTTAAGCAACACTGAAGCTTTCTTT. It specifies CASSLSNTEAFF.

For the CDR3, the DNA is TGTGCCAGCAGTCAGGGTCCTTATTCACCCCTCCACTTT. Translation gives CASSQGPYSPLHF. The chain employs TRBV6-4 and TRBJ1-6, with a possible D match to TRBD1 (5 bases). Deletions cut 5 bases from V and 8 bases from J, with 10 bases between. Germline lookup yields CDR1 MRHNA and CDR2 SNTAGT. The CDR3 extends over 13 amino acids.

V usage is TRBV6-5 and J usage is TRBJ1-4; D is possibly TRBD1 (6 bases). The V and J ends lost 0 bases and 6 bases respectively, with 14 bases between them. This CDR3 contains 16 residues. The V gene's germline CDR1 is MNHEY and CDR2 SVGAGI. The CDR3 nucleotides read TGTGCCAGCAGTTACTCTTGGGTTAAGGGGGATGAAAAACTGTTTTTT. Protein product: CASSYSWVKGDEKLFF.